The 31 T cell receptor beta chains in this list originate from one sample, sequenced in a study of shared clonotypes between healthy human individuals. Assay used: immunoSEQ multiplex PCR; TCRdb lists only in-frame clones, some missing. The table records approximately 470,000 clones, roughly 80% of them present only once. The sequenced sample consisted of PBMCs. The receptors derive from a woman aged 40 to 50 in good health. Some clones in this sample may be carry-over from other donors' samples.

The genes are TRBV11-2 and TRBJ2-7, with D perhaps TRBD1 (6 bases). The CDR3 has 14 residues. V was clipped by 0 bases and J by 6 bases, with 12 bases between them. The germline gives CDR1 SGHAT, CDR2 FQNNGV. The chain's CDR3 is CASSLDVGAGEQYF. CDR3 coding DNA: TGTGCCAGCAGCTTAGATGTGGGGGCAGGCGAGCAGTACTTC.

The chain carries TRBV5-1 and TRBJ2-2; 9 nucleotides agree with TRBD1. The CDR3 extends over 15 amino acids. CDR1 SGHRS and CDR2 YFSETQ come from the germline V gene. V shed 1 base and J 3 bases; nucleotides not matched to a gene: 1. CDR3 sequence: CASSLWDRDTGELFF. DNA of the CDR3: TGCGCCAGCAGCTTGTGGGACAGGGACACCGGGGAGCTGTTTTTT.

This clone was observed once. This chain links TRBV7-2 with TRBJ2-1; 7 positions match TRBD2. CDR3 size: 15 residues. The germline CDR1 and CDR2 sequences are SGHTA and FQGNSA. V lost 2 bases to trimming and J lost 7 bases; unmatched junction nucleotides: 8. The CDR3 region is CASSLLQFSGNEQFF. In DNA, the CDR3 is TGTGCCAGCAGCTTACTCCAGTTTAGCGGGAATGAGCAGTTCTTC.

The chain uses TRBV5-1 and TRBJ2-3, with 15 nucleotides matching TRBD2. The V gene end was trimmed by 4 bases and the J gene end by 2 bases; junction bases not matched to a gene: 11. Germline assignment: CDR1 SGHRS and CDR2 YFSETQ. The CDR3 length is 19 residues. The CDR3 spells CASSPRTSGRAGVTDTQYF. The CDR3 nucleotides read TGCGCCAGCAGCCCCCGGACTAGCGGGAGGGCCGGGGTCACAGATACGCAGTATTTT.

The chain recombines TRBV7-8 with TRBJ1-5, with D possibly matching TRBD1 (5 bases). This CDR3 contains 14 residues. Germline V gene sequence: CDR1 SGHVS, CDR2 FQNEAQ. Trimming pared 3 bases from V and 3 bases from J, leaving 9 bases between. CDR3 region: CASSLAGTNQPQHF. The CDR3 DNA reads as TGTGCCAGCAGCTTGGCAGGGACCAATCAGCCCCAGCATTTT.

The V and J genes are TRBV19 and TRBJ2-7; D is possibly TRBD2 (7 bases). Per the germline V gene, CDR1 is LNHDA and CDR2 is SQIVND (reference sequence). The length of the CDR3 is 15 residues. With 5 bases removed from V and 4 bases from J, the gap between germline ends came to 18 bases. Here the CDR3 reads CASSQRGGAGYEQYF. The CDR3 DNA sequence: TGTGCCAGTAGTCAACGAGGGGGGGCCGGGTACGAGCAGTACTTC.

The chain combines TRBV2 with TRBJ2-1; the D is unclear. Germline CDR1 is SNHLY and CDR2 is FYNNEI. There are 14 residues in the CDR3. V lost 3 bases and J 8 bases, leaving 14 bases between the germline ends. CDR3 bases: TGTGCCAGCAGTGATGAACTACCCCCATATGAGCAGTTCTTC. Translated, it gives CASSDELPPYEQFF.

This clone was picked up one time. The genes are TRBV21-1 and TRBJ2-3; the listed D gene, TRBD2, was not tested against the DNA. TRBV21-1 is deemed a pseudogene. The length of the CDR3 is 16 residues. The CDR3 is CASSIVAGQEADTQYF. In nucleotides, the CDR3 is TGTGCCAGCAGCATCGTGGCGGGCCAGGAGGCAGATACGCAGTATTTT.

The chain uses TRBV11-2 and TRBJ1-3, with TRBD1 as a possible D gene (6 bases). V was cut by 6 bases and J by 4 bases, with 19 bases left in between. CDR1 and CDR2 (germline): SGHAT, FQNNGV. The CDR3 consists of 16 residues. The CDR3 bases are TGTGCCAGCAGTTCCCGAGGGGGGGCTTACGGAAACACCATATATTTT. Its translation: CASSSRGGAYGNTIYF.

The rearrangement joins TRBV7-3 to TRBJ2-1; D might be TRBD2 (6 bases). This CDR3 has 15 amino acids. V was pared by 5 bases and J by 5 bases, with 16 bases between. The germline gives CDR1 SGHTA, CDR2 FQGTGA. The CDR3 DNA is TGTGCCAGCAGCCTAGTAGGCCCGGGGGACAATGAGCAGTTCTTC. Protein product: CASSLVGPGDNEQFF.

Note on this clone: This likely traces to a read error, being one base from a far larger clone. The same CDR3 also results from other DNA sequences found in this sample. The chain combines TRBV7-6 with TRBJ2-7; no reliable D call. Germline-derived CDR1 and CDR2 are SGHVS and FNYEAQ. The CDR3 consists of 11 residues. The CDR3 loop is CASSSWNEQYF. CDR3 in DNA: TGTGCCAGTAGCTCTTGGAACGAGCAGTACTTC. The full variable domain, in which reference TRBV7-6 and TRBJ2-7 provide the parts outside the CDR3, is GAGVSQSPRYKVTKRGQDVALRCDPISGHVSLYWYRQALGQGPEFLTYFNYEAQQDKSGLPNDRFSAERPEGSISTLTIQRTEQRDSAMYRCASSSWNEQYFGPGTRLTVT.

Concerning this clone: Other DNA sequences in this sample translate to the same CDR3. The chain employs TRBV9 and TRBJ1-2, with TRBD1 matching 7 bases. V was clipped by 3 bases and J by 0 bases; unmatched bases: 2. This CDR3 is 14 amino acids long. Looked up from germline, CDR1 is SGDLS and CDR2 is YYNGEE. CDR3 sequence reads: CASSAGTANYGYTF. The DNA of the CDR3 is TGTGCCAGCAGCGCGGGGACAGCTAACTATGGCTACACCTTC.

The rearrangement uses TRBV7-8 and TRBJ2-7; 10 bases fit TRBD2. The CDR3 length is 14 residues. CDR1 is SGHVS, CDR2 FQNEAQ, per germline. The J segment lost 2 bases and the V segment lost 5 bases, leaving 3 bases of the junction unmatched. In DNA, the CDR3 is TGTGCCAGCAGCATACTAGCGGGGACCTACGAGCAGTACTTC. Encoded protein: CASSILAGTYEQYF.

CDR3 sequence: CASREGAANEKLFF. As DNA, the CDR3 is TGTGCCAGCAGGGAGGGGGCGGCTAATGAAAAACTGTTTTTT. This chain uses TRBV28 with TRBJ1-4, with 7 bases fitting TRBD1. V was pared by 6 bases and J by 3 bases, with 4 bases of the junction left unmatched. The CDR3 consists of 14 residues. The V gene's germline CDR1 is MDHEN and CDR2 SYDVKM.

Worth noting for this clone: A read error may account for a junction end that differs from germline. V is TRBV11-3 and J is TRBJ1-1, with 7 bases lining up with TRBD1. Looked up from germline, CDR1 is SGHNT and CDR2 is YENEEA. This CDR3 has 13 residues. Here the CDR3 DNA reads TGTGCCTGCAGGAGGGGGCTGAACACTGAAGCTTTCTTT. This gives the protein CACRRGLNTEAFF.

The chain is built from TRBV30 and TRBJ2-5; D is unresolved. The CDR3 has 12 amino acids. CDR1 is GTSNPN, CDR2 SVGIG, per germline (reference sequence). The CDR3 is CAATKSWETQYF. The CDR3 region has the DNA TGTGCGGCAACTAAAAGTTGGGAGACCCAGTACTTC.

Here the CDR3 reads CASSRGHGSSGNTIYF. The CDR3 DNA reads as TGTGCCAGCAGCCGTGGGCATGGGAGCTCTGGAAACACCATATATTTT. The chain recombines TRBV14 with TRBJ1-3; D is unresolved. The V gene's germline CDR1 is SGHDN and CDR2 FVKESK. V was pared by 4 bases and J by 0 bases, with 13 bases between. This CDR3 contains 16 residues. The complete variable domain, with remaining parts taken from reference TRBV14 and TRBJ1-3, reads EAGVTQFPSHSVIEKGQTVTLRCDPISGHDNLYWYRRVMGKEIKFLLHFVKESKQDESGMPNNRFLAERTGGTYSTLKVQPAELEDSGVYFCASSRGHGSSGNTIYFGEGSWLTVV.

As concerns this clone: A far larger clone is one nucleotide away, so this likely arose from a read error. Other DNA sequences in this sample translate to the same CDR3. This rearrangement joins TRBV11-3 to TRBJ2-3; 9 nucleotides line up with TRBD2. Germline V gene sequence: CDR1 SGHNT, CDR2 YENEEA. The CDR3 is made up of 14 amino acids. In DNA form, the CDR3 reads TGTGCCAGCAGTAGCGGGAGAGGTACAGATACACAGTATTTT. Translating gives CASSSGRGTDTQYF.

This rearrangement joins TRBV7-2 to TRBJ2-5, with D uncertain. V dropped 4 bases and J dropped 7 bases, with 13 bases sitting between them. The CDR3 consists of 13 residues. From germline, CDR1 is SGHTA and CDR2 FQGNSA. CDR3 DNA sequence: TGTGCCAGCAGCTCTCGGCAGCTAAGGACCCAGTACTTC. It specifies CASSSRQLRTQYF.

Concerning this clone itself: This likely reflects a read error, since a far larger clone is one base away. This CDR3 fails to terminate in the conserved phenylalanine or tryptophan, so it likely reflects a read error. The chain joins TRBV30 to TRBJ2-7, with 7 nucleotides matching TRBD1. After removal of 1 base from V and 2 bases from J, the junction contained 5 bases not matched to a gene. This CDR3 is built from 14 residues. The germline V gene encodes CDR1 GTSNPN and CDR2 SVGIG (reference sequence). CDR3 bases: TGTGCCTGGAGTGGACAGGGCTCTACCTACGAGCAGTACTAC. Encoded protein: CAWSGQGSTYEQYY.

The V and J genes are TRBV18 and TRBJ2-1; D possibly corresponds to TRBD2 (5 bases). Germline lookup yields CDR1 KGHSH and CDR2 LQKENI. Trimming pared 5 bases from V and 6 bases from J, leaving 8 bases between. The CDR3 has 12 residues. CDR3 in amino acids: CASSEGRNEQFF. The CDR3 DNA reads TGTGCCAGCTCAGAGGGTCGCAATGAGCAGTTCTTC.

This chain connects TRBV29-1 to TRBJ2-1; the match to TRBD2 covers 13 bases. This CDR3 region has 14 residues. The germline CDR1 and CDR2 sequences are SQVTM and ANQGSEA. Unmatched junction bases numbered 4, after V lost 3 bases and J lost 8 bases. In nucleotides, the CDR3 is TGCAGCGTTGAGACTAGCGGGAGGCGTGATGAGCAGTTCTTC. Translated: CSVETSGRRDEQFF.

Here the CDR3 reads CASGDSNQPQHF. The CDR3 DNA reads TGTGCCTCCGGAGATAGCAATCAGCCCCAGCATTTT. The chain is built from TRBV30 and TRBJ1-5; no clear D. CDR3 length: 12 amino acids. From germline, CDR1 is GTSNPN and CDR2 SVGIG (reference sequence). The ends were cut back, 7 bases at V and 0 bases at J, with 7 bases in the middle. Full variable domain (missing parts from reference TRBV30 and TRBJ1-5): SQTIHQWPATLVQPVGSPLSLECTVEGTSNPNLYWYRQAAGRGLQLLFYSVGIGQISSEVPQNLSASRPQDRQFILSSKKLLLSDSGFYLCASGDSNQPQHFGDGTRLSIL.

For this clone: Additional DNA sequences in this sample encode the identical CDR3. CDR3 residues: CASSLGTQNTGELFF. CDR3 nucleotide sequence: TGCGCCAGCAGCTTGGGTACGCAGAACACCGGGGAGCTGTTTTTT. The rearrangement joins TRBV5-1 to TRBJ2-2; D is unclear. Germline V gene lookup returns CDR1 SGHRS and CDR2 YFSETQ. This CDR3 contains 15 residues. V lost 0 bases to trimming and J lost 1 base, with 7 bases between them. Combining the CDR3 with reference TRBV5-1 and TRBJ2-2 gives the whole variable domain KAGVTQTPRYLIKTRGQQVTLSCSPISGHRSVSWYQQTPGQGLQFLFEYFSETQRNKGNFPGRFSGRQFSNSRSEMNVSTLELGDSALYLCASSLGTQNTGELFFGEGSRLTVL.

This clone was seen more than once but under ten times. The chain has TRBV5-4 and TRBJ2-7; tentatively, D is TRBD2 (5 bases). Germline values: CDR1 SGHNT, CDR2 YYREEE (reference sequence). The V end lost 4 bases, the J end lost 0 bases, and 8 bases lay between the germline ends. This CDR3 has 13 amino acids. CDR3 nucleotide sequence: TGTGCCAGCAGCCGCGAGGGCTCCTACGAGCAGTACTTC. Its translation is CASSREGSYEQYF.

The V call is TRBV5-4, the J call TRBJ1-3; the D is unclear. The germline V and J ends were trimmed by 6 bases and 0 bases, with 13 bases remaining between them. The CDR3 has 15 amino acids. Per germline, CDR1 SGHNT and CDR2 YYREEE (reference sequence). The CDR3 DNA reads TGTGCCAGCACCTCAGGACCGTCCTCTGGAAACACCATATATTTT. As protein: CASTSGPSSGNTIYF. Full variable domain (missing parts from reference TRBV5-4 and TRBJ1-3): ETGVTQSPTHLIKTRGQQVTLRCSSQSGHNTVSWYQQALGQGPQFIFQYYREEENGRGNFPPRFSGLQFPNYSSELNVNALELDDSALYLCASTSGPSSGNTIYFGEGSWLTVV.

This sequence joins TRBV4-2 and TRBJ2-3; a possible D gene is TRBD2 (5 bases). Trimming pared 0 bases from V and 6 bases from J, leaving 7 bases between. CDR1 is LGHNA and CDR2 is YNFKEQ in the germline V gene. This CDR3 region has 13 residues. The CDR3 DNA is TGTGCCAGCAGCCAAGATCGAGGGGATACGCAGTATTTT. Encoded protein: CASSQDRGDTQYF.

This sequence joins TRBV6-4 and TRBJ1-4; D not resolved. The V gene's germline CDR1 is MRHNA and CDR2 SNTAGT. The V gene lost 8 bases and the J gene lost 7 bases, with 14 bases spanning the gap. The CDR3 contains 13 residues. CDR3 sequence (DNA): TGTGCCAGCCCCGCCGGGATCTCTGAAAAACTGTTTTTT. Translation gives CASPAGISEKLFF.

Comment on this clone: A far larger clone is a single base away, which makes a read error likely. The chain recombines TRBV15 with TRBJ1-1; no clear D. This CDR3 contains 12 residues. Germline V CDR1 and CDR2: LNHNV, YYDKDF (reference sequence). The CDR3 region is CATSKGYTEALF. Here the CDR3 DNA reads TGTGCCACCAGCAAGGGATACACTGAAGCTCTCTTT.

A word on this clone: A far larger clone is just one base off, so this is likely a read error. V gene TRBV5-1 combines with J gene TRBJ2-5; the D is unclear. Germline V gene sequence: CDR1 SGHRS, CDR2 YFSETQ. This CDR3 comprises 12 residues. Deletions cut 0 bases from V and 5 bases from J, with 5 bases between. The CDR3 sequence is CASSLADETQYF. Here the CDR3 DNA reads TGCGCCAGCAGCTTGGCCGATGAGACCCAGTACTTC.

The rearrangement joins TRBV19 to TRBJ1-2; 10 bases are shared with TRBD1. CDR3 length: 13 residues. The V gene end was trimmed by 3 bases and the J gene end by 7 bases; junction bases not matched to a gene: 2. Germline-derived CDR1 and CDR2 are LNHDA and SQIVND (reference sequence). CDR3 sequence (DNA): TGTGCCAGTAGTATGTGGGACAGGGGTGGCTACACCTTC. Translating gives CASSMWDRGGYTF.